This TCR beta chain was retrieved from a study of CD8 T cells in ankylosing spondylitis. Whole-study findings and limits: There were earlier reports of some motif variants in reactive arthritis synovial fluid and blood. Ankylosing spondylitis blood appeared to carry a characteristic TCR beta motif of roughly 8 highly homologous variants. Within matched ankylosing spondylitis synovial fluid, disease-linked clones were reportedly significantly enriched.

Germline lookup yields CDR1 MDHEN and CDR2 SYDVKM. The CDR3 contains 13 residues when both ends are counted. This clonotype came up a few times. Its specificity is unknown. Given the absence of the conserved phenylalanine or tryptophan at the CDR3 end, a read error is likely. It is unclear where the CDR3 begins or ends on the DNA, so no DNA is shown, and the CDR3 is as TCRdb lists it. Preparation of TCR beta libraries was done by quantitative 5'-RACE with molecular barcodes. MiXCR was run by TCRdb on the 5' RACE reads, yielding one entry per CDR3 protein. In the table there are 200,000 to 250,000 distinct CDR3 sequences, around 6.6% of which are singletons.

Sequenced material: blood, either unsorted or a sorted T cell fraction (not recorded which). The receptor was derived from a male donor with ankylosing spondylitis. The rearrangement links TRBV28 to TRBJ1-1; the tabulated D call, TRBD1, remains unverified against the DNA. The CDR3 loop reads CASSLRTGWVSIV.